This T cell receptor beta chain appears in the sequencing data of a study of cytomegalovirus exposure and HLA in healthy donors. The CDR3 sequence is 17 residues long. V shed 3 bases and J shed 3 bases, with 21 bases lying between them. Germline V lookup: CDR1 GTSNPN, CDR2 SVGIG (reference sequence). The PCR ran on 60 Vbeta and 13 Jbeta primers. The repertoire was sequenced with immunoSEQ multiplex PCR; TCRdb's copy has only in-frame clones and lacks some. The data show approximately 92,000 clones, with approximately 84% seen just once and roughly 1.1% held by the top ten. The genes are TRBV30 and TRBJ1-3; maybe TRBD1 (6 bases). Sample: PBMCs. This clonotype was obtained from a girl aged 2-10 years in good health and CMV-seropositive. The CDR3 spells CAWSPLAGGRNGNTIYF. CDR3 nucleotide sequence: TGTGCCTGGAGCCCCCTCGCCGGGGGGCGCAATGGAAACACCATATATTTT. Using reference TRBV30 and TRBJ1-3 for the parts outside the CDR3, the full variable domain is SQTIHQWPATLVQPVGSPLSLECTVEGTSNPNLYWYRQAAGRGLQLLFYSVGIGQISSEVPQNLSASRPQDRQFILSSKKLLLSDSGFYLCAWSPLAGGRNGNTIYFGEGSWLTVV.